Listed below are T cell receptor beta chains from one sample, sequenced in a study of blood T cell repertoires in COVID-19. TCRdb keeps only in-frame clones here, not all; method: immunoSEQ multiplex PCR. The data show about 380,000 clones, about 85% seen once. The sequencing sample was made of peripheral blood. Receptor source: a woman aged 18-30 years with acute or convalescent COVID-19. CDR3s include the opening cysteine and the closing phenylalanine or tryptophan. D genes are given only for firm matches. Only part of the rows carry a size: once, few, many, or a class if the clone is expanded.

size,V,J,D,DNA,CDR3
few,TRBV7-9,TRBJ2-7,-,TGTGCCAGCAGACGCCGTGACACGGACGAGCAGTACTTC,CASRRRDTDEQYF
once,TRBV10-2,TRBJ1-2,-,TGCGCCAGCAGTGAGGTGGAGGGACTTGATGGCTACACCTTC,CASSEVEGLDGYTF
-,TRBV6-4,TRBJ1-2,-,TGTGCCAGCAGTGTCGAAGGGGGTAGGGGCTACACCTTC,CASSVEGGRGYTF
-,TRBV27,TRBJ1-6,-,TGTGCCAGCAAGCGTGGGGGGAGCTCCTATAATTCACCCCTCCACTTT,CASKRGGSSYNSPLHF
-,TRBV2,TRBJ2-3,-,TGTGCCAGCAGGATGGGGGGAACTAGCACAGATACGCAGTATTTT,CASRMGGTSTDTQYF
-,TRBV2,TRBJ1-4,-,TGTGCCAGCAGTCTTGAGGGAGGAGAAAAACTGTTTTTT,CASSLEGGEKLFF
-,TRBV9,TRBJ2-1,TRBD1,TGTGCCAGCTCTAGGGGGCGTAATCCCGACAATGAGCAGTTCTTC,CASSRGRNPDNEQFF
-,TRBV3-1/TRBV3-2,TRBJ2-7,TRBD2,TGTGCCAGCAGCCAGGTGACTAGCTGTGCCGCCGAGCAGTACTTC,CASSQVTSCAAEQYF
-,TRBV30,TRBJ2-3,TRBD2,TGTGCCTGGAGTGGGGAGGGGTTTTCTAGCACAGATACGCAGTATTTT,CAWSGEGFSSTDTQYF
-,TRBV6-6,TRBJ1-6,-,TGTGCCAGCAGTTCCCAAACGGCAGGGACAAATTCACCCCTCCACTTT,CASSSQTAGTNSPLHF
few,TRBV5-6,TRBJ1-5,TRBD1,TGTGCCAGCACCAAGTGGGACAGGGGGTACGGTGGCAATCAGCCCCAGCATTTT,CASTKWDRGYGGNQPQHF
-,TRBV28,TRBJ2-1,-,TGTGCCAGCAGTTTAGTTCCCCCGCTAATGGATGAGCAGTTCTTC,CASSLVPPLMDEQFF
-,TRBV28,TRBJ1-2,-,TGTGCCAGCAGTTTACCTACAGGGCACTATGGCTACACCTTC,CASSLPTGHYGYTF
-,TRBV2,TRBJ2-7,-,TGTGCCAGCAGTCTCTCCTACGAGCAGTACTTC,CASSLSYEQYF
-,TRBV24-1,TRBJ2-1,TRBD2,TGTGCCATCCTTCTAGCGGGGGGGCATAATGAGCAGTTCTTC,CAILLAGGHNEQFF
-,TRBV6-6,TRBJ2-5,TRBD1,TGTGCCAGCAGCCCGGACAGGGGGTTTTGGGAGACCCAGTACTTC,CASSPDRGFWETQYF
-,TRBV5-6,TRBJ1-4,TRBD1,TGTGCCAGCAGCTTGGCCGGGACAGCTAATGAAAAACTGTTTTTT,CASSLAGTANEKLFF
once,TRBV28,TRBJ2-1,-,TGTGCCAGCAGTTTTAGAGGCTACAATGAGCAGTTCTTC,CASSFRGYNEQFF
-,TRBV4-1,TRBJ2-7,TRBD2,TGCGCCAGCAGCCAAGATCCTCCTAGCGGGAATCTCGGAGACGAGCAGTACTTC,CASSQDPPSGNLGDEQYF
-,TRBV30,TRBJ1-2,-,TGTGCCTGGAGTGTACTCAGAGGTCCTAACTATGGCTACACCTTC,CAWSVLRGPNYGYTF
few,TRBV19,TRBJ1-1,-,TGTGCCAGTAAACGTCAGTTGAACACTGAAGCTTTCTTT,CASKRQLNTEAFF
-,TRBV12-5,TRBJ1-1,-,TGTGCTAGTGGTTTGGTAATGTCAGGGAACACTGAAGCTTTCTTT,CASGLVMSGNTEAFF
-,TRBV7-3,TRBJ2-7,-,TGTGCCAGCAGCTTATTAGGGGGCTACGAGCAGTACTTC,CASSLLGGYEQYF
few,TRBV7-8,TRBJ1-6,-,TGTGCCAGCAGCTTATGGCAGGGTGAAGGTTCACCCCTCCACTTT,CASSLWQGEGSPLHF
few,TRBV7-6,TRBJ1-4,TRBD1,TGTGCCAGCAGCTTAGAGGGGGCAGGGGTGAATGAAAAACTGTTTTTT,CASSLEGAGVNEKLFF
-,TRBV11-3,TRBJ2-6,-,TGTGCCAGCAGCTTAGTTTCCTACTCTGGGGCCAACGTCCTGACTTTC,CASSLVSYSGANVLTF
-,TRBV19,TRBJ2-2,-,TGTGCCAGTTTTCCGAGACAGCTATCATATTCAAACACCGGGGAGCTGTTTTTT,CASFPRQLSYSNTGELFF
-,TRBV15,TRBJ2-7,-,TGTGCCACCGCACCTGGACAGTACTACGAGCAGTACTTC,CATAPGQYYEQYF
-,TRBV5-5,TRBJ1-1,TRBD1,TGTGCCAGCAGCCTAGGACAGGGCAGATACCTGAACACTGAAGCTTTCTTT,CASSLGQGRYLNTEAFF
-,TRBV28,TRBJ2-7,-,TGTGCCAGCCAGGGGTACGAGCAGTACTTC,CASQGYEQYF
-,TRBV9,TRBJ1-4,TRBD1,TGTGCCAGCGGAGGGGGCACTAATGAAAAACTGTTTTTT,CASGGGTNEKLFF
-,TRBV6-5,TRBJ1-5,-,TGTGCCAGCAGTTATGACAGTTTTCAGCCTCAGCATTTT,CASSYDSFQPQHF
once,TRBV24-1,TRBJ2-3,TRBD1,TGTGCCACCAGTGACCCGGGACAGGGAGGCACAGATACGCAGTATTTT,CATSDPGQGGTDTQYF
few,TRBV28,TRBJ1-3,-,TGTGCCAGCAGTTTACGGGAGATCTCTGGAAACACCATATATTTT,CASSLREISGNTIYF
once,TRBV6-1,TRBJ1-1,-,TGTGCCAGCAGTTTAGGGGGGGGCACTGAAGCTTTCTTT,CASSLGGGTEAFF
-,TRBV29-1,TRBJ1-1,-,TGCAGCGTTGAAGATCACTATGTCCTGAACACTGAAGCTTTCTTT,CSVEDHYVLNTEAFF
-,TRBV7-9,TRBJ2-1,-,TGTGCCAGCGGGACACCATTCTTCTTC,CASGTPFFF
-,TRBV19,TRBJ1-1,-,TGTGCCAGTAGTTTTTCCAGGGAGGTGACTGAAGCTTTCTTT,CASSFSREVTEAFF
-,TRBV13,TRBJ1-3,TRBD1,TGTGCCAGCAGCTCGACAGGGGTAGAGGAATCTGGAAACACCATATATTTT,CASSSTGVEESGNTIYF
-,TRBV5-1,TRBJ2-1,TRBD1,TGCGCCAGCAGAGCCGGGACAGGGGCTTACAATGAGCAGTTCTTC,CASRAGTGAYNEQFF
-,TRBV24-1,TRBJ2-3,-,TGTGCCACCAGTGTCCAAGGAGGGACAGATACGCAGTATTTT,CATSVQGGTDTQYF
once,TRBV18,TRBJ2-3,-,TGTGCCAGCTCACCAGGGACACAGGATACGCAGTATTTT,CASSPGTQDTQYF
-,TRBV7-9,TRBJ1-2,TRBD1,TGTGCCAGCAGCTTCGGACAGGGGGTGGGTGGCTACACCTTC,CASSFGQGVGGYTF
-,TRBV28,TRBJ1-5,-,TGTGCCAGCAGTTTTTTCAAAGACCGCTGGGCAACCTTT,CASSFFKDRWATF
once,TRBV28,TRBJ1-2,-,TGTGCCAGCAGTCCAGGAATCTATGGCTACACCTTC,CASSPGIYGYTF
-,TRBV5-8,TRBJ1-4,-,TGTGCCAGCAGGGTGAGACTTAATGAAAAACTGTTTTTT,CASRVRLNEKLFF
-,TRBV27,TRBJ2-7,TRBD1,TGTGCCAGCAGTTCCGGGACAGGGATTATGGCCTTCTACGAGCAGTACTTC,CASSSGTGIMAFYEQYF
once,TRBV5-1,TRBJ1-1,TRBD1,TGCGCCAGCAGCTTGGGGACAGGTCTGACTGAAGCTTTCTTT,CASSLGTGLTEAFF
-,TRBV28,TRBJ2-3,TRBD1,TGTGCCAGTAAGGACAGGGTAACAGATACGCAGTATTTT,CASKDRVTDTQYF
-,TRBV5-1,TRBJ1-1,-,TGCGCCAGCAGCTCCACGGGGTTCACTGAAGCTTTCTTT,CASSSTGFTEAFF
once,TRBV4-1,TRBJ2-1,TRBD2,TGCGCCAGCAGCCCACAAGCGGGGGTCTACAATGAGCAGTTCTTC,CASSPQAGVYNEQFF
few,TRBV6-5,TRBJ1-3,-,TGTGCCAGTTACAATTCTGGAAACACCATATATTTT,CASYNSGNTIYF
-,TRBV10-3,TRBJ2-7,TRBD2,TGTGCCATCAGTAAGACTAGCGGGAGGGCCTACGAGCAGTACTTC,CAISKTSGRAYEQYF